A selection of T cell receptor beta chains follows, all from one sample in a study of OX40 agonist ivuxolimab in advanced cancers. Some clones are missing from TCRdb's copy, which holds only in-frame ones; the method was immunoSEQ multiplex PCR. The data hold about 74,000 clones, with approximately 88% observed a single time. The material sequenced was CD4+ or CD8+ T cells sorted from blood, taken in a trial of the OX40 agonist ivuxolimab. These receptor sequences come from an adult with an advanced solid tumor such as melanoma, head and neck, liver or kidney cancer. CDR3s include the opening cysteine and the closing phenylalanine or tryptophan. A D gene is named only where the DNA matches it firmly. Clone size, where shown, is once, few, many, or a class for clones that have expanded.

clone_size d_call j_call v_call cdr3_nt cdr3_aa
. TRBD1 TRBJ1-4 TRBV2 TGTGCCAGCAGCCGGGACAGGGGGACCGAAAAACTGTTTTTT CASSRDRGTEKLFF
. . TRBJ1-4 TRBV5-6 TGTGCCAGCAGCTTGGGGGCAACTAATGAAAAACTGTTTTTT CASSLGATNEKLFF
. TRBD2 TRBJ2-5 TRBV11-2 TGTGCCAGCAGCTTAGGTAGCGGGGGGGTCGTGACCCAGTACTTC CASSLGSGGVVTQYF
. TRBD1 TRBJ2-5 TRBV28 TGTGCCAGCAGTTTTCAGGGGGCCGGGGTCGCGGAGACCCAGTACTTC CASSFQGAGVAETQYF
. TRBD1 TRBJ1-6 TRBV28 TGTGCCAGCGCAAGTTTTACAGGGGGCCTCTCCTATAATTCACCCCTCCACTTT CASASFTGGLSYNSPLHF
. . TRBJ2-1 TRBV7-6 TGTGCCAGCAGCTTGTCGGGGGGCATGCTACATGAGCAGTTCTTC CASSLSGGMLHEQFF
. TRBD2 TRBJ2-1 TRBV11-3 TGTGCCAGCAGCCTGAGCGGGAGGGCCTTAAATGAGCAGTTCTTC CASSLSGRALNEQFF
once . TRBJ1-6 TRBV28 TGTGCCAGCGAGGGGACGGAAAATTCACCCCTCCACTTT CASEGTENSPLHF
. TRBD1 TRBJ2-7 TRBV27 TGTGCCAGCAACATCAGGGGGACCTCCCACGAGCAGTACTTC CASNIRGTSHEQYF
. . TRBJ1-5 TRBV18 TGTGCCAGCTCACTCCCCGTGGGTTCCCAGCATTTT CASSLPVGSQHF